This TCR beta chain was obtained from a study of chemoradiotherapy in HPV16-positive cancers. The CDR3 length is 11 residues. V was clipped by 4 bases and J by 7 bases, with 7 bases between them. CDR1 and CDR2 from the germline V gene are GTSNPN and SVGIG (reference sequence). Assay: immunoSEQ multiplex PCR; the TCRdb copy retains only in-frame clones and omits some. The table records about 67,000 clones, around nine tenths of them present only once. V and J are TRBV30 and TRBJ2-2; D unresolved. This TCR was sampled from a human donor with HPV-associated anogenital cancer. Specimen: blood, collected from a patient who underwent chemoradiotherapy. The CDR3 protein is CAWKMVGELFF. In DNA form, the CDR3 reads TGTGCCTGGAAGATGGTCGGGGAGCTGTTTTTT.